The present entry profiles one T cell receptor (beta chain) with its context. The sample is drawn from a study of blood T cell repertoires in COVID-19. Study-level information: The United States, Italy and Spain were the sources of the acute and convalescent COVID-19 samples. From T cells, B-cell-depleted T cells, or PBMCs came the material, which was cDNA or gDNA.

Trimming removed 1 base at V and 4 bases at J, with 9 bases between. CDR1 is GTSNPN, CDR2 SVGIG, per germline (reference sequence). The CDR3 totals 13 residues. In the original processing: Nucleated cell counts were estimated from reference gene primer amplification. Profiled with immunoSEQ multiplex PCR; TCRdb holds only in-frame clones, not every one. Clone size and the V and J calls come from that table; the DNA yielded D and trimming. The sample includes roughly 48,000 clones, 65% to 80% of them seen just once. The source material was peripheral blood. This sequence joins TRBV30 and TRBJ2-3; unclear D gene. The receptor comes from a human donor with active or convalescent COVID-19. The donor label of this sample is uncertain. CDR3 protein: CAWSADSADTQYF. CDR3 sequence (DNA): TGTGCCTGGAGTGCAGATTCAGCAGATACGCAGTATTTT.